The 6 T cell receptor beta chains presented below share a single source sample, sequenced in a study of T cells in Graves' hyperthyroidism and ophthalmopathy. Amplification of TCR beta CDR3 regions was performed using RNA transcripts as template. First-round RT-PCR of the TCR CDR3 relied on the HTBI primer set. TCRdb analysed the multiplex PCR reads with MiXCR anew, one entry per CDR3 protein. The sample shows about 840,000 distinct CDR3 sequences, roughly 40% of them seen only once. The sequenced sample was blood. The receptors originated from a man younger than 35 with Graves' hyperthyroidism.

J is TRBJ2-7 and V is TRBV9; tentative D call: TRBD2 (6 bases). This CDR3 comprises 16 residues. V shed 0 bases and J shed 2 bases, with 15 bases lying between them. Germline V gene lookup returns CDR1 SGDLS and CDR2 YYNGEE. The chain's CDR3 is CASSVEGRGSTYEQYF. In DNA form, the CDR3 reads TGTGCCAGCAGCGTAGAGGGCCGGGGGTCGACCTACGAGCAGTACTTC.

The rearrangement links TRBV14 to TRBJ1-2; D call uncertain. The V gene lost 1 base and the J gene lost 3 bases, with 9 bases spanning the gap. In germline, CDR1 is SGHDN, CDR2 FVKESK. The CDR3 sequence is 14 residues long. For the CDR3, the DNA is TGTGCCAGCAGCCAAGGCGAGGGATACTATGGCTACACCTTC. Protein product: CASSQGEGYYGYTF.

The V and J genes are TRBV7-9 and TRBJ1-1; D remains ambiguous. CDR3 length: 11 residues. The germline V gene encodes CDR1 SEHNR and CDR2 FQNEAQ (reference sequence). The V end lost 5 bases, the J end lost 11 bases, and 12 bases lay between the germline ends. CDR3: CASSLRGIAFF. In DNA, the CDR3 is TGTGCCAGCAGCCTCAGAGGGATCGCTTTCTTT.

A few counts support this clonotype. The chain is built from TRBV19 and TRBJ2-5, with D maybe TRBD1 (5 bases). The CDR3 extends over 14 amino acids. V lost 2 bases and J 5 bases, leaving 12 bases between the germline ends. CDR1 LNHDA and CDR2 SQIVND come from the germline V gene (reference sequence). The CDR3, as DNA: TGTGCCAGTAGTATAACGCCAGCAGGGGAGACCCAGTACTTC. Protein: CASSITPAGETQYF.

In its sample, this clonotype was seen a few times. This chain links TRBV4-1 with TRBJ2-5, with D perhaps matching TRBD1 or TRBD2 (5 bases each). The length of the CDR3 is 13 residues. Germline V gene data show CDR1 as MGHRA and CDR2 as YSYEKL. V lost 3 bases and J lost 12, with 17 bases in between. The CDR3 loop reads CASSQLPRDPKYF. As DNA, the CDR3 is TGCGCCAGCAGCCAGCTCCCTCGGGACCCAAAGTACTTC.

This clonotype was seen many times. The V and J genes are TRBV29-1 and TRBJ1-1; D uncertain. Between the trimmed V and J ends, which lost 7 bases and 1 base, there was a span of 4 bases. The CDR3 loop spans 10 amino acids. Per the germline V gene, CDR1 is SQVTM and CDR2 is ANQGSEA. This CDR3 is CSAWNTEAFF. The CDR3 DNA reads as TGCAGCGCCTGGAACACTGAAGCTTTCTTT.